A single sample is the source of the 2 T cell receptor beta chains below, sequenced in a study of blood T cell repertoires in COVID-19. TCRdb's copy holds only in-frame clones and misses some; the assay was immunoSEQ multiplex PCR. The repertoire holds 300,000 to 350,000 clones, with about 91% as singletons. The specimen was PBMCs or T cells enriched from blood (not recorded which). These receptors were taken from a woman aged 18-30 years who had recovered from COVID-19.

The chain combines TRBV11-2 with TRBJ2-7; D is unclear. The CDR3 sequence is 14 residues long. Germline values: CDR1 SGHAT, CDR2 FQNNGV. V was trimmed by 4 bases and J by 2 bases, leaving 12 bases between them. CDR3 amino acids: CASSSTGRTYEQYF. CDR3 in DNA: TGTGCCAGCAGCTCAACGGGTAGGACCTACGAGCAGTACTTC. Using reference TRBV11-2 and TRBJ2-7 for the parts outside the CDR3, the full variable domain is EAGVAQSPRYKIIEKRQSVAFWCNPISGHATLYWYQQILGQGPKLLIQFQNNGVVDDSQLPKDRFSAERLKGVDSTLKIQPAKLEDSAVYLCASSSTGRTYEQYFGPGTRLTVT.

The rearrangement joins TRBV7-3 to TRBJ1-4; no definite D call. Trimming shortened V by 2 bases and J by 3 bases, and 13 bases separated the two germline ends. Germline V gene sequence: CDR1 SGHTA, CDR2 FQGTGA. The CDR3 totals 16 residues. This CDR3 is CASSLYGPASNEKLFF. CDR3 nucleotide sequence: TGTGCCAGCAGCTTATATGGGCCAGCCTCTAATGAAAAACTGTTTTTT.